This T cell receptor beta chain was sequenced during a study of monozygotic twins with inflammatory bowel disease. Regarding the study as a whole: Those with IBD had lower TCRbeta diversity (inverse Simpson) than their healthy co-twins did. Clonotype sharing was lower in IBD patients than healthy twins, most markedly with disease activity.

Turning to this clonotype: Its specificity is unknown.

TCRdb reanalyzed the 5' RACE reads and collapses them to one entry per CDR3 protein, without DNA. This repertoire includes over 110,000 distinct CDR3 sequences. The CDR3 length is 15 residues. In germline, CDR1 is SGHNT, CDR2 YYREEE (reference sequence). The material sequenced was blood. The rearrangement joins TRBV5-4 to TRBJ2-7; TCRdb indicates TRBD1, and absent DNA this call remains unverified. This receptor was taken from a human donor with ulcerative colitis or Crohn's disease, or a healthy co-twin of an affected twin (not recorded which). The CDR3 sequence: CASSLEGQGSYEQYF.